This TCR beta chain was found in a study of cytomegalovirus exposure and HLA in healthy donors. Primers for the PCR totalled 60 Vbeta and 13 Jbeta. Profiling relied on immunoSEQ multiplex PCR, and the TCRdb table lists in-frame clones only, not all of them. The sample's table shows over 30,000 clones. Broader study findings: Indistinguishable V segments, including TRBV6-2 and TRBV6-3, were excluded.

About this clone itself: The antigen is unknown.

The CDR3 sequence is 13 residues long. Germline V gives CDR1 MNHEY, CDR2 SVGAGI. V lost 6 bases to trimming and J lost 4 bases, with 13 bases between them. Specimen: PBMCs. The receptor was isolated from a woman aged 35 to 49 in good health and CMV-seropositive. V gene TRBV6-5 combines with J gene TRBJ2-7; D is perhaps TRBD1 (5 bases). CDR3 sequence reads: CASRVQGRYEQYF. CDR3 in DNA: TGTGCCAGCAGGGTCCAGGGTAGGTACGAGCAGTACTTC.